This T cell receptor beta chain was recovered during a study of blood T cell repertoires in COVID-19. Study information: There were acute and convalescent COVID-19 samples, and they came from the United States, Italy and Spain. From T cells, B-cell-depleted T cells, or PBMCs came the material, which was cDNA or gDNA.

This clone was counted between two and nine times. Original analysis: Reference gene primers were amplified, and this amplification served to estimate nucleated cell counts. Assay used: immunoSEQ multiplex PCR; TCRdb lists only in-frame clones, some missing. V and J calls and clone size are those listed in that table; D and trimming were worked out from the DNA. The sample lists fewer than 65,000 clones, approximately 85% occurring once. The CDR3 runs to 13 residues. Germline lookup yields CDR1 SGHNT and CDR2 YYREEE (reference sequence). V was clipped by 4 bases and J by 1 base, with 9 bases between them.

The chain employs TRBV5-4 and TRBJ2-7; D is possibly TRBD1 (6 bases). This TCR derives from a man in his 60s with acute or convalescent COVID-19. Specimen: peripheral blood. The CDR3 sequence: CASSIGQSYEQYF. CDR3 in DNA: TGTGCCAGCAGCATCGGACAGTCCTACGAGCAGTACTTC.